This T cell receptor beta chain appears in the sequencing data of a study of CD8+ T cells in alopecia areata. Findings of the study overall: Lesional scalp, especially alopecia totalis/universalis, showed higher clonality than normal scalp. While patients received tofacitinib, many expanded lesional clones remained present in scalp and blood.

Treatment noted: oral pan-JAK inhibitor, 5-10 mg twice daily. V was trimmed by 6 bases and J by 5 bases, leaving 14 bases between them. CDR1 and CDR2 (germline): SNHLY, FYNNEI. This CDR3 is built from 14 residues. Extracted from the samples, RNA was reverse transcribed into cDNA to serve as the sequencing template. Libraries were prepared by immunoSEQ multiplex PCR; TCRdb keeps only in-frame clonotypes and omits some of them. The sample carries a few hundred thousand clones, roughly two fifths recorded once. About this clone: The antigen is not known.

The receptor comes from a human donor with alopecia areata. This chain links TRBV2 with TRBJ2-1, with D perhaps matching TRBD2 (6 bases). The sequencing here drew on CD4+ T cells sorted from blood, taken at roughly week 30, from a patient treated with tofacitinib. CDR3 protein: CASRKQGGDNEQFF. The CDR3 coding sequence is TGTGCCAGCAGGAAACAAGGAGGGGACAATGAGCAGTTCTTC. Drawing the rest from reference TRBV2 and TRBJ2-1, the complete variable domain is EPEVTQTPSHQVTQMGQEVILRCVPISNHLYFYWYRQILGQKVEFLVSFYNNEISEKSEIFDDQFSVERPDGSNFTLKIRSTKLEDSAMYFCASRKQGGDNEQFFGPGTRLTVL.